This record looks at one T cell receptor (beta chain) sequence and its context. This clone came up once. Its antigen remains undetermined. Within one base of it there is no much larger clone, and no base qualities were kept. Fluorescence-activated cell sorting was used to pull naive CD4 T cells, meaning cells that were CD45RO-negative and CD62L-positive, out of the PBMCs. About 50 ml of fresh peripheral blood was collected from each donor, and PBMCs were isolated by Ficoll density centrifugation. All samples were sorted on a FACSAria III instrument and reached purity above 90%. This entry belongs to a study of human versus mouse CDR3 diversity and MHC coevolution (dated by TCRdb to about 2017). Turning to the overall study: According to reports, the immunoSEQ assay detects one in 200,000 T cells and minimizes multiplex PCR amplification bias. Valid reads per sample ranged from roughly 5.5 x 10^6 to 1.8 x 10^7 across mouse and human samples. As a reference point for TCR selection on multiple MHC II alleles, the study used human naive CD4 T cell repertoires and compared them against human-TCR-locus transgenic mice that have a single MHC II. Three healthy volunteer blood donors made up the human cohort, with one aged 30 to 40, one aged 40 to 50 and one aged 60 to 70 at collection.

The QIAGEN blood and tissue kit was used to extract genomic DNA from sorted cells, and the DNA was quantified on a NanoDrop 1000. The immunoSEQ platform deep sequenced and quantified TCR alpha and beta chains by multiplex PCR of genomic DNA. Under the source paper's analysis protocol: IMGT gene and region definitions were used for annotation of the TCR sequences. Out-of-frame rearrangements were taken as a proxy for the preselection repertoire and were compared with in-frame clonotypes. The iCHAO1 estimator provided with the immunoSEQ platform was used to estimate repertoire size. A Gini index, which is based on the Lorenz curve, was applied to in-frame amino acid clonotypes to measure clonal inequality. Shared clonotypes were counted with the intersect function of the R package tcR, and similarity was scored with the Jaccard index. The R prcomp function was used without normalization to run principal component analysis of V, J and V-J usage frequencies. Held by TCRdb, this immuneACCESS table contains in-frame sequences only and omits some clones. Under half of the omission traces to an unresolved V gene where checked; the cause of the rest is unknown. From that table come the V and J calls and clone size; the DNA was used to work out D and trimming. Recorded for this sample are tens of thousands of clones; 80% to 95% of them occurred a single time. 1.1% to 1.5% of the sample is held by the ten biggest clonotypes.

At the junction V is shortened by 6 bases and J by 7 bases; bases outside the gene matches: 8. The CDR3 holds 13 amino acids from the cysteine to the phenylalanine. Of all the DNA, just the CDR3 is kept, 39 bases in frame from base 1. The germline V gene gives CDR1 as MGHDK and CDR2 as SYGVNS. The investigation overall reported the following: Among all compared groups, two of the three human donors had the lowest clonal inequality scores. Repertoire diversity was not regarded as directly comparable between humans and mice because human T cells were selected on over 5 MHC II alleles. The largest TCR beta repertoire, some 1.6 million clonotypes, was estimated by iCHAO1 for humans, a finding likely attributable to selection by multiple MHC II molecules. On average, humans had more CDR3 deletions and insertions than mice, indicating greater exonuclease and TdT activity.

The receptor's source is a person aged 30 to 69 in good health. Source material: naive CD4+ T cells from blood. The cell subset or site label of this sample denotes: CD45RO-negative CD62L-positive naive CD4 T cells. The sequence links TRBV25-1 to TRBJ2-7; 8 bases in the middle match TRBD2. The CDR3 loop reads CASSPGGKREQYF. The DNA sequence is TGTGCCAGCAGCCCGGGGGGGAAGCGAGAGCAGTACTTC.